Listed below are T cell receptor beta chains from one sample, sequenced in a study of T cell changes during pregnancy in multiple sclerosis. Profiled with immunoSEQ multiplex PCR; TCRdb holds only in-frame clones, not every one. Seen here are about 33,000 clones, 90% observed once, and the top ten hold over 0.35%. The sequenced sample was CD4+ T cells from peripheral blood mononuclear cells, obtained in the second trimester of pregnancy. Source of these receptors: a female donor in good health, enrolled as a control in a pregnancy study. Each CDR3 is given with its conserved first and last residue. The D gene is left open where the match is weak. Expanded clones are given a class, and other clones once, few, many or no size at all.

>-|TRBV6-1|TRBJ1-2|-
TGTGCCAGCAGCGAGGGGGTGGCGACCAACTGTGGCTACACCTTC
CASSEGVATNCGYTF
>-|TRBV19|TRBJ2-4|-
TGTGCCAGTAGTATCGGGGGCAAAAACATTCAGTACTTC
CASSIGGKNIQYF
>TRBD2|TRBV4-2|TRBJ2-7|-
TGTGCCAGCAGCCAAGATCGGGGAGGGCCCCCCTACGAGCAGTACTTC
CASSQDRGGPPYEQYF
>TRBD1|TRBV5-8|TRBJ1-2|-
TGTGCCAGCAGCCGATCGGGACAGCTCTATGGCTACACCTTC
CASSRSGQLYGYTF
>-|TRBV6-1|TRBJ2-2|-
TGTGCCAGCAGTGCAGGGGCCGCCGCCGGGGAGCTGTTTTTT
CASSAGAAAGELFF
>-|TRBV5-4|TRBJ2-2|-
TGTGCCAGCAGCGCTCCAGGGGCCCGAAACACCGGGGAGCTGTTTTTT
CASSAPGARNTGELFF
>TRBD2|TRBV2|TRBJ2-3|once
TGTGCCATCGGGAGGGGGGCCCTCTCAGATACGCAGTATTTT
CAIGRGALSDTQYF
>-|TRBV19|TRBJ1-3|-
TGTGCCAGTAGTATCCGGGGTTCTGGAAACACCATATATTTT
CASSIRGSGNTIYF
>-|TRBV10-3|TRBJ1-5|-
TGTGCCATCAGTGAAAGACAGGCCGAACAGCCCCAGCATTTT
CAISERQAEQPQHF
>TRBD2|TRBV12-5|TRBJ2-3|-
TGTGCTAGTGGACCATACAGCGGGGGACGTACAGATACGCAGTATTTT
CASGPYSGGRTDTQYF
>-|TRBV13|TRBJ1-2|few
TGTGCCAGCAGCTTAGGGTATAACTATGGCTACACCTTC
CASSLGYNYGYTF
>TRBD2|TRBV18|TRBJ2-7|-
TGTGCCAGCTCACCTGGGACTAGCGGTACCTACGAGCAGTACTTC
CASSPGTSGTYEQYF
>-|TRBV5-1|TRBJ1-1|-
TGCGCCAGCAGCTTGGTCGGGCCAGGGAGGTTGGGTGAAGCTTTCTTT
CASSLVGPGRLGEAFF
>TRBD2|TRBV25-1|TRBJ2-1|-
TGTGCCAGCAGTTCCGGACTAGCAGGAAAGGAGCAGTTCTTC
CASSSGLAGKEQFF
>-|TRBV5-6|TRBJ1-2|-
TGTGCCAGCAGCAGGATTCAGGGAAACTATGGCTACACCTTC
CASSRIQGNYGYTF
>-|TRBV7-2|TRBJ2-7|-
TGTGCCAGCAGCTTAAGCCCCAGGGACGAGCAGTACTTC
CASSLSPRDEQYF
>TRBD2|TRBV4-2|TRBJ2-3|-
TGTGCCAGCAGCCAAGACCAGCGGGGGGGGTCCCTGAATACGCAGTATTTT
CASSQDQRGGSLNTQYF
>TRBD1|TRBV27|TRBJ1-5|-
TGTGCCAGCAGTCGCGGGGGGACAGGGTTAAATCAGCCCCAGCATTTT
CASSRGGTGLNQPQHF
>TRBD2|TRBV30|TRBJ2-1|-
TGTGCCTGGACCGCCTTAGCGGGGGCTTACAATGAGCAGTTCTTC
CAWTALAGAYNEQFF
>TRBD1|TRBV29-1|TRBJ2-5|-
TGCAGCGGGGGACAGGTTGTTAAAGAGACCCAGTACTTC
CSGGQVVKETQYF
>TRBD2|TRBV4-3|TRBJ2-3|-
TGCGCCAGCAGGGGGGGGACAGATACGCAGTATTTT
CASRGGTDTQYF
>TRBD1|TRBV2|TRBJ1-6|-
TGTGCCAGCAGAGCAGACAGGGCCCATAATTCACCCCTCCACTTT
CASRADRAHNSPLHF
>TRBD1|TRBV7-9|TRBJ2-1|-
TGTGCCAGCAGCACCTCGGGACAGGAGCTTAGGAGCTACAATGAGCAGTTCTTC
CASSTSGQELRSYNEQFF
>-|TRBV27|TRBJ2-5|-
TGTGCCAGCAGTCCCAATCTGGGCCAGGAGACCCAGTACTTC
CASSPNLGQETQYF
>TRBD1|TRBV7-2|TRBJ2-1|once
TGTGCCAGCAGCCCACGGACAGGGTATAGGGGTGAGCAGTTCTTC
CASSPRTGYRGEQFF
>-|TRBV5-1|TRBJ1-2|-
TGCGCCAGCAGCTCGACAGTTAACTATGGCTACACCTTC
CASSSTVNYGYTF
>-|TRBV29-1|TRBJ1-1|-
TGCAGCGTTGATTCGGGTGGATACACTGAAGCTTTCTTT
CSVDSGGYTEAFF
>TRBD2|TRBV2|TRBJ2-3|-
TGTGCCAGCAGTTCAACTAGCGGGGGGCAGCCCACAGATACGCAGTATTTT
CASSSTSGGQPTDTQYF
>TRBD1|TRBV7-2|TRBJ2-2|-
TGTGCCAGCAGCTCCGGGACAGTGAACACCGGGGAGCTGTTTTTT
CASSSGTVNTGELFF
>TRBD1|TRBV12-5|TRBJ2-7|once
TGTGCTAGTGGTTTAGGGACAGGGCACTCCTACGAGCAGTACTTC
CASGLGTGHSYEQYF
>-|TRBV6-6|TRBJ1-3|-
TGTGCCAGCAGTCTAGGTAGCAGCTACTCTGGAAACACCATATATTTT
CASSLGSSYSGNTIYF
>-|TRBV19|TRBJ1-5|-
TGTGCCAGTAGTCTTTCGGGGGGGGCGAGGCAGCCCCAGCATTTT
CASSLSGGARQPQHF
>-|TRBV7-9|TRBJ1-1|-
TGTGCCAGCAGCTTAATTAGCACTGAAGCTTTCTTT
CASSLISTEAFF
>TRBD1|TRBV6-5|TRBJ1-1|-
TGTGCCAGCAGTTCCCCGAGGGGGCTCATGAACACTGAAGCTTTCTTT
CASSSPRGLMNTEAFF
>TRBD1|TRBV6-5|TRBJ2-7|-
TGTGCCAGCAGGCCCGGGACAGGGGGTCGCGAGCAGTACTTC
CASRPGTGGREQYF
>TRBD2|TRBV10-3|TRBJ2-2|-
TGTGCCATCAGTGATTTGCTAGCGGGGCCCACCGGGGAGCTGTTTTTT
CAISDLLAGPTGELFF
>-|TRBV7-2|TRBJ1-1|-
TGTGCCAGCAGCTTAGCTGGAGGAGCCCTAGAAGCTTTCTTT
CASSLAGGALEAFF
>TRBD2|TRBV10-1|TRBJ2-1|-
TGCGCCAGCAGGGGACTAGCCGGCGATGAGCAGTTCTTC
CASRGLAGDEQFF
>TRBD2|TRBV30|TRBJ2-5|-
TGTGCCTGGAGTGCCCGGACTAGCGGGGGCGAGGGACGAGAGACCCAGTACTTC
CAWSARTSGGEGRETQYF
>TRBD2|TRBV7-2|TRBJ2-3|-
TGTGCCAGCAGGAGGACTAGCGGGGGGCTTGGCGAGAAGGCAGATACGCAGTATTTT
CASRRTSGGLGEKADTQYF
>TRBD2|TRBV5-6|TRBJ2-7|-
TGTGCCAGCAGCTTACGGACTAGCGGGAGGGATAAGGACGAGCAGTACTTC
CASSLRTSGRDKDEQYF
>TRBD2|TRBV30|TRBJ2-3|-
TGTGCCTGGAGTGCCGGGACTAACGGGGCTAGCACAGATACGCAGTATTTT
CAWSAGTNGASTDTQYF
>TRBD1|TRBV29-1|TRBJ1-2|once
TGCAGCGTCGCCCGGGACAGGGGTACTTATGGCTACACCTTC
CSVARDRGTYGYTF
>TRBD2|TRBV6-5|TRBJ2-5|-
TGTGCCAGCAGGAGGACTAGCGGGAGTCGGGAGACCCAGTACTTC
CASRRTSGSRETQYF
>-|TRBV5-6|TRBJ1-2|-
TGTGCCAGCAGCTCCCCTGGAGGGGAGCCCGGCTACACCTTC
CASSSPGGEPGYTF
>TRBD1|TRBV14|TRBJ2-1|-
TGTGCCAGCAGCCAAGATCAGGGGGCGGTGAATGAGCAGTTCTTC
CASSQDQGAVNEQFF
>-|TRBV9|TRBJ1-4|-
TGTGCCAGCAGCAGCGCCGCATGGCCTGGGGAAAAACTGTTTTTT
CASSSAAWPGEKLFF
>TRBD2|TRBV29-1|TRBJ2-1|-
TGCAGCGTTGTGCTAGCGGGGGGCTACTACAATGAGCAGTTCTTC
CSVVLAGGYYNEQFF
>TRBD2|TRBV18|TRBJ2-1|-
TGTGCCAGCTCAGCACGATCTAGCGGGGCACACAATGAGCAGTTCTTC
CASSARSSGAHNEQFF
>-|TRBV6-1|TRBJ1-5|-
TGTGCCAGCAGCACCAGGACAGAAATCTATCCCCAGCATTTT
CASSTRTEIYPQHF
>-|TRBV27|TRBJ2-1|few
TGTGCCAGCAGTTTATCGGGCGGGTTCAATGAGCAGTTCTTC
CASSLSGGFNEQFF
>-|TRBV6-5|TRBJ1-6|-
TGTGCCAGCCGGTGGACTCTCAATTCACCCCTCCACTTT
CASRWTLNSPLHF
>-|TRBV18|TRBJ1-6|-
TGTGCCAGCTCACCCACCCCCGCAGGGATGAATTCACCCCTCCACTTT
CASSPTPAGMNSPLHF
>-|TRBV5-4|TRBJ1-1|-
TGTGCCAGCAGCTTGTCGGTAGTTCGGGGGAGAACCACTGAAGCTTTCTTT
CASSLSVVRGRTTEAFF
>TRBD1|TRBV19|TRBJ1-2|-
TGTGCCAGTGAAGGGGGCGGTAATGGCTACACCTTC
CASEGGGNGYTF
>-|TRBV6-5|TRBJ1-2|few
TGTGCCAGCAGTTTAGGACAGCAACCTTTGTATGGCTACACCTTC
CASSLGQQPLYGYTF
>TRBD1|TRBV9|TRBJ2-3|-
TGTGCCAGCAGCCCCAGACAGGGGGTAAGAACAGATACGCAGTATTTT
CASSPRQGVRTDTQYF
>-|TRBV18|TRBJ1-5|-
TGTGCCAGCTCCCAGGAGGAGACAGGTTTTCTCAATCAGCCCCAGCATTTT
CASSQEETGFLNQPQHF
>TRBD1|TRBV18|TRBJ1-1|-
TGTGCCACGCTATTGGCCGGACAGGGGGGCACTGAAGCTTTCTTT
CATLLAGQGGTEAFF
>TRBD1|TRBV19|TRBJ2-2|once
TGTGCCAGTAGTTGGGGACAGGGCACCGGGGAGCTGTTTTTT
CASSWGQGTGELFF